This T cell receptor (beta chain) comes out of a study of shared clonotypes between healthy human individuals. To note about this clone: Antigen: not known.

Some 30,000 T cell genomes, or roughly 200 ng DNA, went into the sorted-subset replicate PCRs. As originally analysed: Without quality scores, immunoSEQ junctional reads could not be filtered like full-length reads. Using immunoSEQ multiplex PCR, the repertoire was profiled, and TCRdb retains in-frame clones only, with some absent. D and trimming were read from the DNA, whereas the V and J calls and clone size are those reported in that table. The sample consists of 2 million to 2.5 million clones, over 90% of them appearing once. CDR3 length: 19 amino acids. CDR1 is SGHTA, CDR2 FQGNSA, per germline. With V trimmed by 0 bases and J by 0 bases, 4 bases remained unmatched. Study results and limitations: Represented diversity, genetic and exposure-history alike, was limited by few donors. Richness estimates generally favored naive over memory subsets.

The sequencing input was naive CD4+ T cells from PBMCs. Described subset: CD45RA+ positively selected. The chain employs TRBV7-2 and TRBJ2-1, with TRBD2 matching over 14 bases. This clonotype was sampled from a young man in good health. Some clones in this sample may be carry-over from other donors' samples. The CDR3 DNA reads TGTGCCAGCAGCTTAGCGGGACTAGCGGGAGAGTACTCCTACAATGAGCAGTTCTTC. This codes for CASSLAGLAGEYSYNEQFF.